These 10 T cell receptor beta chains came from one sample sequenced in a study of blood T cell repertoires in COVID-19. The method was immunoSEQ multiplex PCR; TCRdb's version includes in-frame clones alone and lacks a portion of them. This repertoire shows approximately 270,000 clones, 70% to 90% found once; its top ten account for 11%. Specimen: peripheral blood. Every receptor here comes from a woman in her seventies with acute or convalescent COVID-19.

V gene TRBV11-2 combines with J gene TRBJ2-1; D not certain. CDR3 size: 14 residues. The V end lost 2 bases, the J end lost 3 bases, and 8 bases lay between the germline ends. Germline V gene lookup returns CDR1 SGHAT and CDR2 FQNNGV. The CDR3 loop is CASSLLTFYNEQFF. The CDR3 DNA follows: TGTGCCAGCAGCTTACTAACTTTCTACAATGAGCAGTTCTTC.

This clone has only one observation. The rearrangement uses TRBV6-1 and TRBJ2-1, with TRBD2 matching over 7 bases. Germline CDR1 is MNHNS and CDR2 is SASEGT. V shed 0 bases, J shed 0 bases, and the junction held 2 bases outside the gene matches. This CDR3 contains 16 residues. CDR3 in amino acids: CASSEAASGSYNEQFF. The CDR3 DNA sequence: TGTGCCAGCAGTGAAGCGGCTAGCGGCTCCTACAATGAGCAGTTCTTC.

Here the CDR3 DNA reads TGTGCCAGCAGCAAAGGTAGGACAACGGGGGACTCCCAAGAGACCCAGTACTTC. As protein: CASSKGRTTGDSQETQYF. This chain connects TRBV21-1 to TRBJ2-5; the table calls TRBD2, which could not be checked here. TRBV21-1 is a listed pseudogene. CDR3 length equals 18 residues.

The CDR3 nucleotides are TGTGCCAGCAGCAACAGCGGGGGGGCCGTGACCCAGTACTTC. Translating it yields CASSNSGGAVTQYF. The rearrangement joins TRBV3-1 (or the pseudogene TRBV3-2) to TRBJ2-5; 10 bases match TRBD2. Germline CDR1 LGHDT, CDR2 YNNKEL (reference sequence). The CDR3 extends over 14 amino acids. J lost 7 bases, V lost 5 bases, and 7 bases had no gene match.

The chain is built from TRBV4-1 and TRBJ2-3; a possible D gene is TRBD2 (5 bases). The CDR3 length is 15 residues. Between the trimmed V and J ends, which lost 4 bases and 1 base, there was a span of 12 bases. Germline V gene sequence: CDR1 MGHRA, CDR2 YSYEKL. CDR3 loop: CASSPEEARTDTQYF. The CDR3 DNA is TGCGCCAGCAGCCCCGAGGAGGCACGCACAGATACGCAGTATTTT.

The chain couples TRBV21-1 to TRBJ2-7; TRBD1 is the table's D call and was not checked against the DNA. TRBV21-1 is recorded as a pseudogene. The CDR3 loop spans 13 amino acids. The CDR3 bases are TGTGCCAGCAGCAAAGAACAGATCTACGAGCAGTACTTC. Protein product: CASSKEQIYEQYF.

The rearrangement joins TRBV2 to TRBJ1-4, with 8 bases that match TRBD1. The germline CDR1 and CDR2 sequences are SNHLY and FYNNEI. The CDR3 loop spans 15 amino acids. The junction had 9 bases not matched to a gene; V was cut back by 5 bases and J by 7 bases. In DNA, the CDR3 is TGTGCCAGCAGTCTTAACAGGGGGACGGGTGAAAAACTGTTTTTT. Its translation is CASSLNRGTGEKLFF.

The V call is TRBV5-1, the J call TRBJ2-3; tentatively, D is TRBD1 (5 bases). Germline-derived CDR1 and CDR2 are SGHRS and YFSETQ. CDR3 length: 14 residues. Trimming took off 7 bases at V and 4 bases at J, with 16 bases between the two ends. Here the CDR3 DNA reads TGCGCCAGCTGTCAAGGACAAACAGCAGATACGCAGTATTTT. It is translated as CASCQGQTADTQYF.

This clone was seen more than once but under ten times. The V call is TRBV6-5, the J call TRBJ2-7, with 7 bases identical to TRBD2. This CDR3 spans 15 amino acids. Germline-derived CDR1 and CDR2 are MNHEY and SVGAGI. Trimming at V came to 2 bases and at J to 2 bases, leaving 6 bases not matched to a gene. The CDR3: CASSYQSGTAYEQYF. The CDR3 DNA reads as TGTGCCAGCAGTTACCAGAGCGGGACCGCCTACGAGCAGTACTTC.

This chain joins TRBV11-2 and TRBJ2-5; weak D call: TRBD1 (6 bases). CDR1 and CDR2 (germline): SGHAT, FQNNGV. The CDR3 contains 11 residues. Trimming stripped 5 bases from V and 10 bases from J, with 11 bases between. The CDR3 loop reads CASSAGEHQYF. The CDR3 DNA is TGTGCCAGCAGCGCAGGGGAGCACCAGTACTTC.